Here is one T cell receptor beta chain with its context. The target of this receptor is not known. Base qualities are missing; no much larger clone stands one base away. The record originates from a study of blood T cell repertoires in COVID-19 (TCRdb year 2020). Looking at the study overall: Samples covering the acute and convalescent phases of COVID-19 were provided by collaborators in the United States, Italy and Spain. The repertoires were released in a freely available public database intended as a resource for research on the immune response to SARS-CoV-2. The samples were drawn from the first 160 participants of the ongoing ImmuneRACE study and from 1,254 subjects provided by 6 global collaborators. The sample metadata nearly always contained a de-identified subject ID, COVID-19 status, age in years and sex. The material from the prospective study consisted of cDNA or gDNA derived from T cells, B-cell-depleted T cells, or PBMCs. Where available, HLA class I and class II types were taken from metadata supplied by the sample provider and were not determined by assay-based typing. Subjects who had been exposed to COVID-19, were actively infected with it, or had recovered from it provided the deeply sampled blood TCRbeta repertoires that made up the dataset.

What the research found in general, with its limitations: The amount of clinical and demographic metadata varied by source and participant and was provided uncurated.

TCRbeta CDR3 regions were amplified from genomic DNA by means of the immunoSEQ Assay, a bias-controlled multiplex PCR. The study's processing was this. The number of nucleated cells in each sample was estimated from the amplification of reference gene primers within the assay. To quantify the absolute abundance of each unique TCRbeta CDR3 rearrangement, sequence reads were collapsed and filtered. Productive Simpson clonality was computed per sample as the square root of Simpson's diversity index over productive rearrangements. TCRdb holds this immuneACCESS table with in-frame rearrangements only. Some clones are missing; in checked studies, unresolved V genes explain under half, and the rest has no known cause. V and J calls and clone size are given by that table; D and trimming were obtained from the DNA. Recorded for this sample are roughly 80,000 clones; over 80% of them occurred a single time. Over 5.5% of the sample lies in the top ten.

The collaborating institutions used their own protocols to collect whole blood in K2EDTA tubes. For TCRbeta analysis, collaborators shipped samples as frozen whole blood, isolated PBMCs, or DNA extracted from either of those sample types. Sequenced input: peripheral blood. The clonotype was recovered from a man in his 60s with active or convalescent COVID-19.

The encoded CDR3 is CASSEAGTGASPLHF. At the DNA level, the sequence is TGTGCCAGCAGTGAAGCTGGGACAGGGGCCTCACCCCTCCACTTT. Here the chain combines TRBV6-1 and TRBJ1-6; the junction holds 10 bases that match TRBD1. The cysteine opens and the phenylalanine closes a CDR3 of 15 amino acids. Of all the DNA, just the CDR3 is kept, 45 bases in frame from base 1. V has 0 bases trimmed and J has 10 bases trimmed; junction bases matching no gene number 3. CDR1 MNHNS and CDR2 SASEGT are derived from the germline V gene.